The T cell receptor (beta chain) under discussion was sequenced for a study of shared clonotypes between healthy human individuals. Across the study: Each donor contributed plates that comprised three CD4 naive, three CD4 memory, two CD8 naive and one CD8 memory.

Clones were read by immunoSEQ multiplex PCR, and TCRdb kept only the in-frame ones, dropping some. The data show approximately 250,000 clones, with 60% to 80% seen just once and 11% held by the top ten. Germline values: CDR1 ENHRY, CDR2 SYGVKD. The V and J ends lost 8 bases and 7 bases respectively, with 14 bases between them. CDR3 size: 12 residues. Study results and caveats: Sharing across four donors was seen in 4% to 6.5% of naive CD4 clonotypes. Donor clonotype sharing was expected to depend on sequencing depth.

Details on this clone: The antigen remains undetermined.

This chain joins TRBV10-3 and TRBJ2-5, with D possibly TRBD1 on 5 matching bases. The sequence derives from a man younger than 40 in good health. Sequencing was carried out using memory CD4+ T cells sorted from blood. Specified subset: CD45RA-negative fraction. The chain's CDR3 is CAIQGAVGTQYF. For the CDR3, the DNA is TGTGCCATCCAAGGGGCGGTGGGGACCCAGTACTTC.